This T cell receptor (beta chain) was sequenced in a study of blood T cells in healthy people across ages. PCR was performed a second time for about 7 to 11 cycles using a sample-barcoded 5' primer and a J-beta primer mix. MiXCR, run by TCRdb on the 5' RACE reads, gives a single entry per CDR3 protein. The sample comprises 1.2 million to 1.5 million distinct CDR3 sequences, around 59% of which are singletons, and 5% to 7% rests with the top ten. J lost 4 bases, V lost 2 bases, and 10 bases had no gene match. In germline, CDR1 is MNHEY, CDR2 SMNVEV (reference sequence). The CDR3 is made up of 18 amino acids.

This clonotype was obtained from a man aged 18 to 29 in good health. What was sequenced was blood. The genes are TRBV27 and TRBJ2-7; 14 bases match TRBD2. CDR3 residues: CASSLTGTSGSSRYEQYF. CDR3 DNA: TGTGCCAGCAGTTTAACCGGGACTAGCGGGAGTTCACGATACGAGCAGTACTTC.